A single sample is the source of the 16 T cell receptor beta chains below, sequenced in a study of T cells in Graves' hyperthyroidism and ophthalmopathy. Researchers amplified the TCR beta CDR3 regions from RNA transcripts. The study used the HTBI primer set for a first-round RT-PCR of the TCR CDR3. Each CDR3 protein is one row after TCRdb ran MiXCR on the multiplex PCR reads. The sample lists about 350,000 distinct CDR3 sequences, about 15% occurring once. Sample: blood. Receptors originate from a woman aged 30 to 39 with Graves' hyperthyroidism that later progressed to Graves' ophthalmopathy.

The gene calls are TRBV7-8 and TRBJ1-3; a weak D match, TRBD1 (5 bases). CDR1 and CDR2 (germline): SGHVS, FQNEAQ. V dropped 1 base and J dropped 4 bases, with 8 bases sitting between them. The CDR3 totals 14 residues. CDR3 residues: CASSLVGTGNTIYF. The CDR3 DNA reads as TGTGCCAGCAGCTTAGTGGGGACGGGAAACACCATATATTTT.

The rearrangement uses TRBV5-1 and TRBJ2-7, with TRBD1 identical over 7 bases. The CDR3 has 17 amino acids. V shed 4 bases and J 1 base; nucleotides not matched to a gene: 14. CDR1 and CDR2 from the germline V gene are SGHRS and YFSETQ. The CDR3 nucleotides are TGCGCCAGCAGCCCAAGACAGGGTAGTGGATGGTCCTACGAGCAGTACTTC. This translates into CASSPRQGSGWSYEQYF. Full variable domain (outside the CDR3, taken from reference TRBV5-1 and TRBJ2-7): KAGVTQTPRYLIKTRGQQVTLSCSPISGHRSVSWYQQTPGQGLQFLFEYFSETQRNKGNFPGRFSGRQFSNSRSEMNVSTLELGDSALYLCASSPRQGSGWSYEQYFGPGTRLTVT.

This clonotype was counted only a few times. Here the CDR3 DNA reads TGTGCCAGCAGCTCACTCGGGGGGATTACCGACGAGCAGTACTTC. Protein sequence: CASSSLGGITDEQYF. The V gene is TRBV7-9, the J gene TRBJ2-7; TRBD2 aligns across 7 bases. V shed 4 bases, J shed 5 bases, and the junction held 11 bases outside the gene matches. CDR3 length: 15 amino acids. The germline CDR1 and CDR2 sequences are SEHNR and FQNEAQ (reference sequence).

This clonotype was seen repeatedly, ten times or more. The CDR3 DNA sequence: TGTGCCAGCAGCCAAGTGCGGCGGGAGCAGTTCTTC. Amino acid sequence: CASSQVRREQFF. This sequence joins TRBV3-1 and TRBJ2-1; D is ambiguous. The CDR3 loop spans 12 amino acids. The V gene lost 1 base and the J gene lost 10 bases, with 8 bases spanning the gap. The germline V gene encodes CDR1 LGHDT and CDR2 YNNKEL (reference sequence).

This clonotype was observed at least ten times. The chain joins TRBV6-1 to TRBJ2-7; D is possibly TRBD1 (6 bases). Germline lookup yields CDR1 MNHNS and CDR2 SASEGT. Trimming left V 7 bases short and J 1 base short, with 17 bases between. The CDR3 covers 15 residues. For the CDR3, the DNA is TGTGCCAGCAACCTAGGGGGTAGCGCATCCTACGAGCAGTACTTC. Its translation: CASNLGGSASYEQYF.

This clonotype has only a few counts. The chain recombines TRBV20-1 with TRBJ2-3; no clear D. CDR1 DFQATT and CDR2 SNEGSKA come from the germline V gene (reference sequence). The V end lost 3 bases, the J end lost 2 bases, and 9 bases lay between the germline ends. This CDR3 is 13 amino acids long. The CDR3 loop is CSASPGPTDTQYF. CDR3 DNA: TGCAGTGCTAGCCCAGGACCCACAGATACGCAGTATTTT.

The genes are TRBV24-1 and TRBJ2-1, with 7 positions matching TRBD1. Germline assignment: CDR1 KGHDR and CDR2 SFDVKD. Unmatched junction bases numbered 8, after V lost 3 bases and J lost 7 bases. The CDR3 is 15 residues long. The chain's CDR3 is CATSDRDSPTNEQFF. The CDR3 DNA follows: TGTGCCACCAGTGATAGGGACAGCCCCACGAATGAGCAGTTCTTC.

This clonotype occurred a few times. The chain links TRBV27 to TRBJ2-7; D is unresolved. This CDR3 region has 13 residues. CDR1 is MNHEY, CDR2 SMNVEV, per germline (reference sequence). Trimming shortened V by 3 bases and J by 1 base, and 7 bases separated the two germline ends. The CDR3 sequence: CASSLAPSYEQYF. CDR3 DNA: TGTGCCAGCAGTTTGGCCCCTTCCTACGAGCAGTACTTC.

The chain recombines TRBV11-3 with TRBJ1-1; 9 bases align to TRBD1. The CDR3 is made up of 14 amino acids. The germline V gene encodes CDR1 SGHNT and CDR2 YENEEA. V gave up 0 bases and J gave up 5 bases; unmatched junction bases: 1. The DNA of the CDR3 is TGTGCCAGCAGCTTAGAACAGGGGGCGACTGAAGCTTTCTTT. It specifies CASSLEQGATEAFF.

The DNA for the CDR3 is TGCGCCAGCAGCCCAGAAGCGGGAGCTAGCACAGATACGCAGTATTTT. This gives the protein CASSPEAGASTDTQYF. The rearrangement links TRBV4-1 to TRBJ2-3; 8 bases match TRBD2. From germline, CDR1 is MGHRA and CDR2 YSYEKL. V lost 4 bases to trimming and J lost 0 bases; unmatched junction nucleotides: 6. The length of the CDR3 is 16 residues.

The J gene is TRBJ2-5, the V gene TRBV19, with 7 positions matching TRBD1. Germline V gene data show CDR1 as LNHDA and CDR2 as SQIVND (reference sequence). Trimming removed 4 bases from V and 2 bases from J; junction bases left unmatched: 1. The CDR3 contains 13 residues. CDR3 sequence (DNA): TGTGCCAGTAGTACACAGGGGCAAGAGACCCAGTACTTC. Its protein is CASSTQGQETQYF.

This clonotype was picked up many times. The J gene is TRBJ1-1, the V gene TRBV27; D is unresolved. V was pared by 3 bases and J by 0 bases, with 11 bases between. Germline values: CDR1 MNHEY, CDR2 SMNVEV (reference sequence). This CDR3 is built from 15 residues. CDR3 DNA: TGTGCCAGCAGTTTGTTCAGGAGCCTGAACACTGAAGCTTTCTTT. It is translated as CASSLFRSLNTEAFF.

A few counts support this clonotype. This may come from a read error, since a much larger clone is one base off. This chain joins TRBV2 and TRBJ2-3; TRBD2 is a possible D gene (5 bases). The CDR3 loop spans 16 amino acids. CDR1 and CDR2 (germline): SNHLY, FYNNEI. The CDR3 here is CASSEASGEGTDMQYF. The CDR3 nucleotides read TGTGCCAGCAGTGAAGCCTCCGGAGAGGGCACAGATATGCAGTATTTT. The full variable domain, completed using reference TRBV2 and TRBJ2-3, is EPEVTQTPSHQVTQMGQEVILRCVPISNHLYFYWYRQILGQKVEFLVSFYNNEISEKSEIFDDQFSVERPDGSNFTLKIRSTKLEDSAMYFCASSEASGEGTDMQYFGPGTRLTVL.

This clonotype was counted many times. The chain couples TRBV7-8 to TRBJ2-2; D remains unclear. The CDR3 contains 13 residues. Germline V lookup: CDR1 SGHVS, CDR2 FQNEAQ. V was shortened by 6 bases and J by 5 bases, with 10 bases between the two germline ends. As DNA, the CDR3 is TGTGCCAGCAGACCTCTAGTTACCGGGGAGCTGTTTTTT. The encoded protein is CASRPLVTGELFF.

This clonotype was seen at least ten times. The chain joins TRBV27 to TRBJ2-1; the match to TRBD2 covers 8 bases. With 4 bases clipped from V and 2 bases from J, the junction kept 1 base outside the gene matches. CDR1 is MNHEY, CDR2 SMNVEV, per germline (reference sequence). This CDR3 is built from 14 residues. CDR3 DNA sequence: TGTGCCAGCAGTTATAGCGGGGCCTACAATGAGCAGTTCTTC. It specifies CASSYSGAYNEQFF.

This clonotype was seen ten or more times. The chain couples TRBV11-1 to TRBJ2-2, with D unresolved. The V gene lost 4 bases and the J gene lost 0 bases, with 9 bases spanning the gap. Germline CDR1 SGHAT, CDR2 FQDESV (reference sequence). CDR3 length: 15 residues. CDR3: CASSSRYPNTGELFF. CDR3 in DNA: TGTGCCAGCAGCTCGAGATACCCGAACACCGGGGAGCTGTTTTTT. Variable domain in full (rest from reference TRBV11-1 and TRBJ2-2): EAEVAQSPRYKITEKSQAVAFWCDPISGHATLYWYRQILGQGPELLVQFQDESVVDDSQLPKDRFSAERLKGVDSTLKIQPAELGDSAMYLCASSSRYPNTGELFFGEGSRLTVL.